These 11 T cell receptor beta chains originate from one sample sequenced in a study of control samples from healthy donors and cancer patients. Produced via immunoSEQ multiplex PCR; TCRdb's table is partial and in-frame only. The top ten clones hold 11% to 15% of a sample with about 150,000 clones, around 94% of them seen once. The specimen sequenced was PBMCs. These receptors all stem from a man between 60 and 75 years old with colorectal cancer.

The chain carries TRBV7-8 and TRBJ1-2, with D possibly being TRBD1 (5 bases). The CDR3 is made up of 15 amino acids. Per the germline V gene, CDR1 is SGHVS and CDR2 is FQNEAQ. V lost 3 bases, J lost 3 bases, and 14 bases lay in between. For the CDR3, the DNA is TGTGCCAGCAGCTTTCCCGACAGTTACCACTATGGCTACACCTTC. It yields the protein CASSFPDSYHYGYTF.

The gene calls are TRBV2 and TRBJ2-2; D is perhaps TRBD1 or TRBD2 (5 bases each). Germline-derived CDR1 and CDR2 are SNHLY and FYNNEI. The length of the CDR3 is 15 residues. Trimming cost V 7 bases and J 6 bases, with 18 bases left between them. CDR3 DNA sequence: TGTGCCAGCACCTGGGACCCTGAGAGGGCCGGGGAGCTGTTTTTT. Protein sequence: CASTWDPERAGELFF.

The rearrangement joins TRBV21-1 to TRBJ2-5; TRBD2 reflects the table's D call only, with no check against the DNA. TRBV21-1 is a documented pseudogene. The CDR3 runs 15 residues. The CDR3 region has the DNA TGTGCCAGCAGCAATAGGGGGGGCGGAAGTGAGACCCAGTACTTC. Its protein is CASSNRGGGSETQYF.

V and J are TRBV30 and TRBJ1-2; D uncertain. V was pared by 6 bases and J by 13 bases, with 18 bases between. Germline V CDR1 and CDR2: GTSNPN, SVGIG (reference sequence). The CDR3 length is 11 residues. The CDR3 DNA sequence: TGTGCCTGTCTCGGCTTTGTCCTGGTCACCTTC. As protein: CACLGFVLVTF. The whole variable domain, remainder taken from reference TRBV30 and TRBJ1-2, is SQTIHQWPATLVQPVGSPLSLECTVEGTSNPNLYWYRQAAGRGLQLLFYSVGIGQISSEVPQNLSASRPQDRQFILSSKKLLLSDSGFYLCACLGFVLVTFGSGTRLTVV.

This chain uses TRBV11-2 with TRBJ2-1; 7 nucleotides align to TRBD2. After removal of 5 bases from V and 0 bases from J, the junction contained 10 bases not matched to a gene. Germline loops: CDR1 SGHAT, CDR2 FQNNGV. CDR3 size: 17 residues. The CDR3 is CASSQSSRGSSYNEQFF. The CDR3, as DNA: TGTGCCAGCAGCCAATCATCGCGGGGGAGCTCCTACAATGAGCAGTTCTTC.

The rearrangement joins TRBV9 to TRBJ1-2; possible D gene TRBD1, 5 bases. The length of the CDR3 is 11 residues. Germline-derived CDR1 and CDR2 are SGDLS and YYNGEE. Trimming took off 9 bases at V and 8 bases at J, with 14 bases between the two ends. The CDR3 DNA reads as TGTGCCACCTGGGGCAGGGTAGGCTACACCTTC. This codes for CATWGRVGYTF.

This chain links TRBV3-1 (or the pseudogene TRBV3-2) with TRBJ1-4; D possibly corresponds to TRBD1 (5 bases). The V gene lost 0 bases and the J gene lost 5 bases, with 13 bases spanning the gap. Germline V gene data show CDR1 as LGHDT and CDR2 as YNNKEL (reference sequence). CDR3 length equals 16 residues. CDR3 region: CASSQDMTAENEKLFF. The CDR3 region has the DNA TGTGCCAGCAGCCAAGACATGACAGCCGAAAATGAAAAACTGTTTTTT.

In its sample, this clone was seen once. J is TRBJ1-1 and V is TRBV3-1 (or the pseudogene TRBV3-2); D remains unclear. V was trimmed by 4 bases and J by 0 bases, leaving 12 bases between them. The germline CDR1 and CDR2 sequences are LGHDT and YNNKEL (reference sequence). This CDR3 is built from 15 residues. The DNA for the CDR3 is TGTGCCAGCAGCCGCAGCGGAAGGTTGAACACTGAAGCTTTCTTT. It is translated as CASSRSGRLNTEAFF.

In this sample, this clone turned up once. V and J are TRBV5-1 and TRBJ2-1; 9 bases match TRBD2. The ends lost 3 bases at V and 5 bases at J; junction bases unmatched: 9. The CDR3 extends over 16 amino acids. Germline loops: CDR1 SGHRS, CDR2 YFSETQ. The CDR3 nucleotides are TGCGCCAGCAGCTACCCTAGGCGGGGGGGTCACAATGAGCAGTTCTTC. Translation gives CASSYPRRGGHNEQFF.

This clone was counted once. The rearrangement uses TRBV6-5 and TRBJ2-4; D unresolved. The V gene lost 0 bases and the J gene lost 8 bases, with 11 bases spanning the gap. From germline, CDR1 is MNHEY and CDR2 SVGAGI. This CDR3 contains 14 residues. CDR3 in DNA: TGTGCCAGCAGTTACTCGACTGGCACGCACATTCAGTACTTC. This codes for CASSYSTGTHIQYF.

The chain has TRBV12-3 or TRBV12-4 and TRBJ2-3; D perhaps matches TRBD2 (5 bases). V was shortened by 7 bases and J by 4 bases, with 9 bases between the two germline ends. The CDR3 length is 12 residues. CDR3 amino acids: CASTGNPDTQYF. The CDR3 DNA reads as TGTGCCAGCACCGGGAACCCAGATACGCAGTATTTT.